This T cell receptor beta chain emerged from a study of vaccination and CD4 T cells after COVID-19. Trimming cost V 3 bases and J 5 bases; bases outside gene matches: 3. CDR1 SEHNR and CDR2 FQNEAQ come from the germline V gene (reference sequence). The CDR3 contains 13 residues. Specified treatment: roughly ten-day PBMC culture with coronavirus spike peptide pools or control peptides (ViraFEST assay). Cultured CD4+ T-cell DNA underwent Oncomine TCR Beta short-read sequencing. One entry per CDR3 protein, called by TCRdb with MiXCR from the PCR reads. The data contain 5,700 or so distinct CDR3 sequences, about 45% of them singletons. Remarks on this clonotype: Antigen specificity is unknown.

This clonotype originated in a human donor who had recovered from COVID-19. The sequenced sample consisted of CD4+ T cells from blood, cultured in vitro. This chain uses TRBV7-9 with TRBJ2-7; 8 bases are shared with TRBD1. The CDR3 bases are TGTGCCAGCAGCTTCGCAGGGGGCCACGAGCAGTACTTC. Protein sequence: CASSFAGGHEQYF.